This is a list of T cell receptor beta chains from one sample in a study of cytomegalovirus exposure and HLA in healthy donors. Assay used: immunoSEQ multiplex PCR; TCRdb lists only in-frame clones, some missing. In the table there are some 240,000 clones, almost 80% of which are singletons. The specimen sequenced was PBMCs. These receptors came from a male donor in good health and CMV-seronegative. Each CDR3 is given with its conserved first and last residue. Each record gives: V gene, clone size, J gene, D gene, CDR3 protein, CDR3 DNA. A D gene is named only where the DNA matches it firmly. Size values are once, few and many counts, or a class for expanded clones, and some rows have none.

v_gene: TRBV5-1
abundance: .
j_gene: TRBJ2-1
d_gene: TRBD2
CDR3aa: CASSLSGQRASGSPTEQFF
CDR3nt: TGCGCCAGCAGCTTGTCCGGACAGCGGGCTAGCGGGAGCCCAACCGAGCAGTTCTTC

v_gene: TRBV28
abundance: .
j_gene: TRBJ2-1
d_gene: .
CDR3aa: CASSPSGRPDNNEQFF
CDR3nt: TGTGCCAGCAGCCCGTCCGGCAGGCCGGACAACAATGAGCAGTTCTTC

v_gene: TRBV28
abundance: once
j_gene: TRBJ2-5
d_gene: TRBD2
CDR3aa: CASGEGSLETQYF
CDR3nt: TGTGCCAGCGGGGAGGGTTCTCTAGAGACCCAGTACTTC

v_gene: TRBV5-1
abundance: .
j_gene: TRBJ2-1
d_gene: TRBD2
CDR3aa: CASSRLAGGYNEQFF
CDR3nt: TGCGCCAGCAGTCGACTGGCGGGAGGGTACAATGAGCAGTTCTTC

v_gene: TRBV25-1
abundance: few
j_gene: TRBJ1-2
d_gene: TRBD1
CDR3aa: CASSEEHRGRSGYTF
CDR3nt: TGTGCCAGCAGTGAAGAACACAGGGGGCGGAGTGGCTACACCTTC

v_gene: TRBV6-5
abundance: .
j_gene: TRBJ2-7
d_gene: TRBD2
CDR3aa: CASRVARLADYEQYF
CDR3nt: TGTGCCAGTCGGGTTGCGAGACTAGCTGACTACGAGCAGTACTTC

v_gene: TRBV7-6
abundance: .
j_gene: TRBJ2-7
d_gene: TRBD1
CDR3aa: CASSLSGTGSEQYF
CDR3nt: TGTGCCAGCAGTCTATCCGGGACAGGGAGCGAGCAGTACTTC

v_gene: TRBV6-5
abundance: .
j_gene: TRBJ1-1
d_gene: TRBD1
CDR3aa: CASSGTGKGAFF
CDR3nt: TGTGCCAGCTCGGGGACAGGGAAAGGAGCTTTCTTT

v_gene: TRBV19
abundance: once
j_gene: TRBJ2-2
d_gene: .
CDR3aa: CASSIAGAAGELFF
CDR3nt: TGTGCCAGTAGTATAGCAGGGGCGGCCGGGGAGCTGTTTTTT

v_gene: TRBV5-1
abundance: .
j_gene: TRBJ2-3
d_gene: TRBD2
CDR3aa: CASSLGGGRSTDTQYF
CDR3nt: TGCGCCAGCAGCTTGGGGGGCGGGAGATCGACAGATACGCAGTATTTT

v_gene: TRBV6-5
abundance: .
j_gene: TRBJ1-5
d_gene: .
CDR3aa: CASRPGSPSEPQHF
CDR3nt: TGTGCCAGCAGACCCGGGTCCCCTTCGGAGCCCCAGCATTTT

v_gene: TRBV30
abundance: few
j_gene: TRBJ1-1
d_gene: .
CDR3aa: CAWSVTGTEAFF
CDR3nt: TGTGCCTGGAGTGTAACAGGGACTGAAGCTTTCTTT

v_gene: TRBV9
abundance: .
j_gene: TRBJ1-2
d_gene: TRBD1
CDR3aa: CASSVGPTGGYGYTF
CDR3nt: TGTGCCAGCAGCGTAGGGCCCACAGGGGGCTATGGCTACACCTTC

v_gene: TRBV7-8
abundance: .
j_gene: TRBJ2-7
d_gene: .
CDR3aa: CASSLEGVGGLLSYEQYF
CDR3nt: TGTGCCAGCAGCTTAGAGGGGGTGGGGGGGCTTCTCTCCTACGAGCAGTACTTC

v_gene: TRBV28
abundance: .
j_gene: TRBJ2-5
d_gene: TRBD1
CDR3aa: CASSFIGTVGRKTQYF
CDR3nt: TGTGCCAGCAGCTTTATCGGGACAGTCGGGCGAAAGACCCAGTACTTC

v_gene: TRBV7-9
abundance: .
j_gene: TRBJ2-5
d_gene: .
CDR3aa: CASSSQGQTQETQYF
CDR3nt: TGTGCCAGCAGCTCACAAGGACAGACCCAAGAGACCCAGTACTTC

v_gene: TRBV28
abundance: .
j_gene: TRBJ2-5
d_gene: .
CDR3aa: CASSLPDQGRIQVQYF
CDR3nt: TGTGCCAGCAGTTTACCCGATCAGGGAAGAATACAGGTGCAGTACTTC

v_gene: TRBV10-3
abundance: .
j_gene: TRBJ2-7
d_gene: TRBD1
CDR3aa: CAISFGTGGYEQYF
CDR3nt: TGTGCCATCAGTTTCGGGACAGGGGGCTACGAGCAGTACTTC

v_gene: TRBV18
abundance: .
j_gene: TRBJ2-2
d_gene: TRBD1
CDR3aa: CASSPTQGARTGELFF
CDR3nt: TGTGCCAGCTCACCAACGCAGGGGGCACGTACCGGGGAGCTGTTTTTT

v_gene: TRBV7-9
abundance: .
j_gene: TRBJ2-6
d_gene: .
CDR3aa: CASSSPGISGANVLTF
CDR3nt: TGTGCCAGCAGCTCCCCCGGGATTTCTGGGGCCAACGTCCTGACTTTC

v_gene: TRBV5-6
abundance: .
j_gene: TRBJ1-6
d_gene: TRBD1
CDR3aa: CASSPGTGHNSPLHF
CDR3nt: TGTGCCAGCAGCCCGGGGACAGGGCACAATTCACCCCTCCACTTT

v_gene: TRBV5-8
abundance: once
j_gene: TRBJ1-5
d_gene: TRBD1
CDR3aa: CASSKRQGSQPQHF
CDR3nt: TGTGCCAGCAGCAAACGACAGGGCTCGCAGCCCCAGCATTTT

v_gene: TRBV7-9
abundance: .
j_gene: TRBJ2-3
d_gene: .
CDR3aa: CASSSQFTDTQYF
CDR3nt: TGTGCCAGCAGCTCCCAATTCACAGATACGCAGTATTTT

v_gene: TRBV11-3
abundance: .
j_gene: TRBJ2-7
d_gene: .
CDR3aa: CASSSPGGEQYF
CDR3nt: TGTGCCAGCAGCTCCCCCGGGGGAGAGCAGTACTTC

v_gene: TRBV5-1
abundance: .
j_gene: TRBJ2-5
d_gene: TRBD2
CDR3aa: CASTPLAGSPGTQYF
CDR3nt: TGCGCCAGCACCCCCCTAGCGGGATCCCCAGGGACCCAGTACTTC

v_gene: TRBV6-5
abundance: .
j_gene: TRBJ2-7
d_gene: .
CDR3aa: CASRPGHPLGNEQYF
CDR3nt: TGTGCCAGCAGGCCGGGACACCCCCTTGGGAACGAGCAGTACTTC

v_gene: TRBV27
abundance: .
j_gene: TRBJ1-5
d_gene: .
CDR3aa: CASSLSPYSNQPQHF
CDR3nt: TGTGCCAGCAGTTTATCTCCTTATAGCAATCAGCCCCAGCATTTT

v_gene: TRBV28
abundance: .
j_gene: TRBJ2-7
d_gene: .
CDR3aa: CASSSPRDTSYEQYF
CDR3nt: TGTGCCAGCAGTTCTCCCCGGGACACTTCCTACGAGCAGTACTTC

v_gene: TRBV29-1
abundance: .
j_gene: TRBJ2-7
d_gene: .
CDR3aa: CSVELGLTGNYEQYF
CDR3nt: TGCAGCGTTGAATTGGGGCTCACTGGTAACTACGAGCAGTACTTC

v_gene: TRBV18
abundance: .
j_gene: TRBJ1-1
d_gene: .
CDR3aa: CASSGQLNTEAFF
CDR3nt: TGTGCCAGCTCAGGGCAGTTGAACACTGAAGCTTTCTTT

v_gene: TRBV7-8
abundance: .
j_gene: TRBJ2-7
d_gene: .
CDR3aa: CASGGPRDLFYEQYF
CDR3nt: TGTGCCAGCGGTGGGCCTCGGGATCTATTCTACGAGCAGTACTTC

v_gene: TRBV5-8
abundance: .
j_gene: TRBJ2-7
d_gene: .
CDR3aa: CASSQDSYEQYF
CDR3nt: TGTGCCAGCAGCCAGGACAGCTACGAGCAGTACTTC

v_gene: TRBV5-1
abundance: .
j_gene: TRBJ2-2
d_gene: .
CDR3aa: CASRLNTGELFF
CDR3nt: TGCGCCAGCAGACTGAACACCGGGGAGCTGTTTTTT